This is a list of T cell receptor beta chains from one sample in a study of blood T cells in healthy people across ages. TCRdb reprocessed the 5' RACE reads with MiXCR, giving one entry per CDR3 protein. This table has 1.5 million to 2 million distinct CDR3 sequences, 25% to 30% appearing once. Sequencing was done on a sample of blood. The receptors shown here come from a woman aged 30 to 39 in good health. Both conserved end residues are trimmed from each CDR3. A D gene is named only where the DNA matches it firmly. Size values are once, few and many counts, or a class for expanded clones, and some rows have none.

CDR3aa | v_gene | d_gene | abundance
ASSAASGAYNEQF | TRBV9 | TRBD2 | once
SARVSGGKAASTDTQY | TRBV20-1 | TRBD2 | few
ASSGGRGEQY | TRBV10-1 | . | .
ASSQEDSPFSGNAIY | TRBV4-2 | . | .
ASRQSSNNYGYT | TRBV12-3/TRBV12-4 | . | .
ASSAQGAHSYNEQF | TRBV18 | TRBD1 | .
ASSPATDTQY | TRBV7-2 | . | many
ASSQDSRVYEQY | TRBV3-1 | . | few
SARDKRGGWYGELF | TRBV20-1 | TRBD2 | .
SPGQGEPETF | TRBV20-1 | TRBD1 | .
ASSAQSGPKGSTQY | TRBV27 | . | .
ASSKTSGSGDTQY | TRBV7-2 | TRBD2 | few
ASSPGQSRGTQY | TRBV4-1 | . | few
ASSFRGGHDSGANVLT | TRBV5-1 | TRBD1 | many
SASPPKLSTDTQY | TRBV20-1 | . | few
ASSGSVGGSTDTQY | TRBV2 | . | few
ASRRAAKNIQY | TRBV6-4 | . | few
ASSWTSFYNEQF | TRBV9 | TRBD2 | .
ASSQDEAQPYGYT | TRBV4-1 | . | .
ASSLRAGLSTDTQY | TRBV14 | . | .
ASRVTGQMNAEAF | TRBV4-1 | TRBD1 | once
ASSPRGYSVYNEQF | TRBV7-9 | . | .
ASSLSGGRGDTQY | TRBV7-2 | TRBD2 | few
ASSPRLAGGPYQETQY | TRBV27 | TRBD2 | .
AISPSGEQY | TRBV10-3 | TRBD2 | .
ASSAELAGGPGSYEQY | TRBV5-1 | TRBD2 | once
SVGRQDGGEQF | TRBV29-1 | . | once
ASSLSGQQY | TRBV7-2 | . | few
ASSLPGTAKNTEAF | TRBV5-1 | TRBD1 | .
ASTLGLAREQY | TRBV12-3/TRBV12-4 | . | .
ASSDRPPNEQY | TRBV10-2 | . | .
ASSEQRPRTYEQY | TRBV25-1 | . | few
ASSVEVGLGYNEQF | TRBV5-1 | . | many
ATEGQDNNEQF | TRBV10-3 | TRBD1 | .
SAREAESKPQH | TRBV20-1 | . | .
AFSGGGGSHEQY | TRBV10-3 | . | .
ATSREGRTTDTQY | TRBV15 | . | few
SARTSGSGDEQF | TRBV20-1 | TRBD2 | few